This T cell receptor (beta chain) derives from a study of tumor and adjacent non-tumor tissue in lung cancer. Turning to the study itself: Aged about 31 to 85 years, patients included fewer than 11 men and 4 or 5 women with stage I to III disease.

The CDR3 contains 13 residues. Germline CDR1 reads SGHNT; CDR2 reads YYREEE (reference sequence). No cell sorting was done before RNA was extracted from the tissue. Newly diagnosed lung cancer patients had thoracic surgery in China, August–late 2014, without prior chemotherapy. Study-wide results and caveats: Tumor tissue had significantly higher TCR diversity than normal lung. Normal lung showed higher cumulative top 100 clone frequency than tumor.

The library came from three nested PCR rounds adapted from ARM-PCR protocols. Using its own MiXCR run on the multiplex PCR reads, TCRdb lists one record per CDR3 protein. The profile shows some 71,000 distinct CDR3 sequences, 72% of them singletons. About this clonotype: Its target is not known. A junction boundary mismatches the germline segment, possibly from a read error.

The chain couples TRBV5-4 to TRBJ2-7, with D possibly matching TRBD2 (7 bases). The specimen was lung tumor tissue. The sequence was obtained from a woman aged 40 to 49 with non-small cell lung cancer. The CDR3 loop is CASCLGGANEQYF. The CDR3, as DNA: TGTGCCAGCTGCCTAGGGGGGGCCAACGAGCAATACTTC.